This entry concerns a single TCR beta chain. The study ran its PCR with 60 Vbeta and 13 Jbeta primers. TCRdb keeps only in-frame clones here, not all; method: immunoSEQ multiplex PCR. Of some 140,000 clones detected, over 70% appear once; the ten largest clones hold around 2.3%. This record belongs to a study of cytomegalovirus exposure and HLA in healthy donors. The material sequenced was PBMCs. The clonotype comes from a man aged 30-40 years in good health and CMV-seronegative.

The CDR3 DNA reads TGTGCCAGCAGCTCTATACGACAGGGCGATGGCTACACCTTC. This gives the protein CASSSIRQGDGYTF. V is TRBV5-4 and J is TRBJ1-2; 7 bases are shared with TRBD1. The germline V gene has CDR1 SGHNT and CDR2 YYREEE (reference sequence). V trimming: 3 bases; J trimming: 6 bases; junction bases outside the gene matches: 8. The CDR3 has 14 amino acids. Based on the CDR3 plus reference TRBV5-4 and TRBJ1-2, the full variable domain is ETGVTQSPTHLIKTRGQQVTLRCSSQSGHNTVSWYQQALGQGPQFIFQYYREEENGRGNFPPRFSGLQFPNYSSELNVNALELDDSALYLCASSSIRQGDGYTFGSGTRLTVV.